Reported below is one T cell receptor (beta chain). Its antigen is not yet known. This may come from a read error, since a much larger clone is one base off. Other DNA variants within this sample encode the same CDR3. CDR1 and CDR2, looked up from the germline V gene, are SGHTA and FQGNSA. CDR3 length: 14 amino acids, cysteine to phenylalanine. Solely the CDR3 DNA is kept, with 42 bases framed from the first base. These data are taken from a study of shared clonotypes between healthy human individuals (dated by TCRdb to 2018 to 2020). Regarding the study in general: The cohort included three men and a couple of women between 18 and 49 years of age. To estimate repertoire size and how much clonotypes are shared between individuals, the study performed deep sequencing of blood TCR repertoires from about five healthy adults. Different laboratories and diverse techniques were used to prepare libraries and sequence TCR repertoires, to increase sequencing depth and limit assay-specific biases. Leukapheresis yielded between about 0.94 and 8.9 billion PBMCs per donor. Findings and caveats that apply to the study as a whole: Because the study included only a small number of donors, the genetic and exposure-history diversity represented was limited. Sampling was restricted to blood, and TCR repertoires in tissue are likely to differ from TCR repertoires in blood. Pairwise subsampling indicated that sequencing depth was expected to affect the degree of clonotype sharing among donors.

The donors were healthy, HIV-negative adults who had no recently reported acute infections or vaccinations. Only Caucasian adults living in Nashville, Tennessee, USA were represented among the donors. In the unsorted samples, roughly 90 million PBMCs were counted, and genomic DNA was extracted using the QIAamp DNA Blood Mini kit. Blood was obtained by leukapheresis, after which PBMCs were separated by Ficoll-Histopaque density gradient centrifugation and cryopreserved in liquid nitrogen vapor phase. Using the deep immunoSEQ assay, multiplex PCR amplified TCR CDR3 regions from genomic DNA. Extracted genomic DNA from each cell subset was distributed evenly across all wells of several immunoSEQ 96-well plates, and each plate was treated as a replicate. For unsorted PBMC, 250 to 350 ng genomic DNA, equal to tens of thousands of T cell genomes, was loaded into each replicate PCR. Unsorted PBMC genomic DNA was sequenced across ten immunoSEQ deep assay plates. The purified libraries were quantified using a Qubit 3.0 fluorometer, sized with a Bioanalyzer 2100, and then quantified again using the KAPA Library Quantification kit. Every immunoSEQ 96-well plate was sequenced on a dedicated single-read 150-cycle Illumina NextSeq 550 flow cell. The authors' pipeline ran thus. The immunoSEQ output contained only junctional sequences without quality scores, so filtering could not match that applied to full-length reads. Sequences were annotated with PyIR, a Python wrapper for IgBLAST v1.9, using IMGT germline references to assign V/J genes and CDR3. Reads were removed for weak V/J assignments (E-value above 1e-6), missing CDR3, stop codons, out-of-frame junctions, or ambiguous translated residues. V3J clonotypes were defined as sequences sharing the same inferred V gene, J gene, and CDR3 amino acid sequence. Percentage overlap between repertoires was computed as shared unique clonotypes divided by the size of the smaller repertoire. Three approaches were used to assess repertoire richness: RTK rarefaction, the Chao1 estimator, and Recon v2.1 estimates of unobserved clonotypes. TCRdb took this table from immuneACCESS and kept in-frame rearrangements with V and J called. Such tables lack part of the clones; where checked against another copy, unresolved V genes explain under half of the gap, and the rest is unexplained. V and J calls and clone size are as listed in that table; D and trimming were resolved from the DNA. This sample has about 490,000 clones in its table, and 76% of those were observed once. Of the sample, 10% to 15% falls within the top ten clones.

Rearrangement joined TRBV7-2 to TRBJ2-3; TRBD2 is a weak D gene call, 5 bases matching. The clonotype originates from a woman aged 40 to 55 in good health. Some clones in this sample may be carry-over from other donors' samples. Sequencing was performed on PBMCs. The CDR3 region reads CASSFLGSSDTQYF. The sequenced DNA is TGTGCCAGCAGCTTTCTGGGGAGCTCAGATACGCAGTACTTT. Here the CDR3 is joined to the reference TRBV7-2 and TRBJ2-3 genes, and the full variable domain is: GAGVSQSPSNKVTEKGKDVELRCDPISGHTALYWYRQSLGQGLEFLIYFQGNSAPDKSGLPSDRFSAERTGGSVSTLTIQRTQQEDSAVYLCASSFLGSSDTQYFGPGTRLTVL.